One and the same sample provided the 22 T cell receptor beta chains below, sequenced in a study of cytomegalovirus exposure and HLA in healthy donors. It was with 60 Vbeta and 13 Jbeta primers that the PCR ran. Sequencing used immunoSEQ multiplex PCR; TCRdb keeps in-frame clones, though not all of them. The table records more than 150,000 clones, roughly 80% of them present only once. Sequencing was performed on PBMCs. Every receptor here comes from a woman aged 18-35 years in good health and CMV-seronegative.

This chain's CDR3 is CASSLGDYRGYEQYF. CDR3 DNA sequence: TGTGCCAGCAGCCTGGGGGACTACCGAGGCTACGAGCAGTACTTC. The chain links TRBV14 to TRBJ2-7, with 7 bases fitting TRBD2. With 4 bases clipped from V and 3 bases from J, the junction kept 9 bases outside the gene matches. The CDR3 has 15 residues. Germline V gene sequence: CDR1 SGHDN, CDR2 FVKESK.

The rearrangement links TRBV2 to TRBJ1-2, with TRBD1 matching 11 bases. Germline CDR1 SNHLY, CDR2 FYNNEI. The CDR3 loop spans 14 amino acids. V lost 6 bases and J lost 4; bases outside the gene matches: 4. The CDR3 coding sequence is TGTGCCAGCAGCGGACAGGGGGCCGCCTATGGCTACACCTTC. Translation gives CASSGQGAAYGYTF. The whole variable domain, filled in from reference TRBV2 and TRBJ1-2, reads EPEVTQTPSHQVTQMGQEVILRCVPISNHLYFYWYRQILGQKVEFLVSFYNNEISEKSEIFDDQFSVERPDGSNFTLKIRSTKLEDSAMYFCASSGQGAAYGYTFGSGTRLTVV.

This chain connects TRBV5-1 to TRBJ1-5; the match to TRBD1 covers 8 bases. The CDR3 loop spans 15 amino acids. J was trimmed by 4 bases and V by 3 bases; bases with no gene match: 6. Germline values: CDR1 SGHRS, CDR2 YFSETQ. The CDR3 DNA is TGCGCCAGCAGCTCCGGGACAGGATTTAATCAGCCCCAGCATTTT. Protein product: CASSSGTGFNQPQHF.

The chain is built from TRBV2 and TRBJ2-4; D possibly corresponds to TRBD1 (6 bases). Trimming removed 7 bases from V and 10 bases from J, with 17 bases in between. Germline assignment: CDR1 SNHLY and CDR2 FYNNEI. CDR3 length: 13 residues. The CDR3 loop reads CASILTGKIIQYF. CDR3 DNA: TGTGCCAGCATCTTAACAGGGAAGATTATTCAGTACTTC.

In its sample, this clone was seen once. The chain combines TRBV6-5 with TRBJ1-5; TRBD1 is a possible D gene (5 bases). Trimming stripped 0 bases from V and 10 bases from J, with 16 bases between. There are 15 residues in the CDR3. Germline V gene sequence: CDR1 MNHEY, CDR2 SVGAGI. The CDR3 DNA reads as TGTGCCAGCAGTTACTCCCCAACGGGGACTCATCCCCAGCATTTT. Protein product: CASSYSPTGTHPQHF.

The rearrangement uses TRBV7-9 and TRBJ2-1, with TRBD1 matching 7 bases. This CDR3 has 13 residues. Germline V CDR1 and CDR2: SEHNR, FQNEAQ (reference sequence). Trimming cost V 5 bases and J 10 bases; bases outside gene matches: 8. DNA of the CDR3: TGTGCCAGCAGCCCCCCGGACAGGCCAGAGCAGTTCTTC. This gives the protein CASSPPDRPEQFF.

V is TRBV6-5 and J is TRBJ2-2; D gene ambiguous. V was shortened by 2 bases and J by 5 bases, with 12 bases between the two germline ends. The CDR3 spans 15 residues. Germline V lookup: CDR1 MNHEY, CDR2 SVGAGI. The CDR3 region has the DNA TGTGCCAGCAGTTACCTCAGAGGAGAAACCGGGGAGCTGTTTTTT. Its protein is CASSYLRGETGELFF.

This clone was observed once. The CDR3 coding sequence is TGTGCCTGGAGCGGGAGATATGAGCAGTTCTTC. Protein product: CAWSGRYEQFF. V usage is TRBV30 and J usage is TRBJ2-1; tentative D call: TRBD2 (6 bases). V gave up 3 bases and J gave up 8 bases, with 8 bases separating them. CDR3 size: 11 residues. Germline lookup yields CDR1 GTSNPN and CDR2 SVGIG (reference sequence).

This rearrangement joins TRBV11-2 to TRBJ2-7; 8 positions match TRBD2. This CDR3 contains 16 residues. The V gene end was trimmed by 5 bases and the J gene end by 0 bases; junction bases not matched to a gene: 9. Per the germline V gene, CDR1 is SGHAT and CDR2 is FQNNGV. DNA of the CDR3: TGTGCCAGCAGCCTCCGACTAGCGTCGAGCTCCTACGAGCAGTACTTC. Amino acids: CASSLRLASSSYEQYF.

This chain links TRBV5-1 with TRBJ2-3, with TRBD1 as a possible D gene (5 bases). This CDR3 is 14 amino acids long. Germline CDR1 and CDR2: SGHRS and YFSETQ. Trimming left V 5 bases short and J 0 bases short, with 10 bases between. CDR3 loop: CASRVGQSTDTQYF. The CDR3, as DNA: TGCGCCAGCAGAGTGGGGCAAAGCACAGATACGCAGTATTTT.

The sample holds a few counts of this clone. The chain joins TRBV11-2 to TRBJ1-2; D not certain. Trimming pared 3 bases from V and 0 bases from J, leaving 11 bases between. CDR1 SGHAT and CDR2 FQNNGV come from the germline V gene. This CDR3 has 15 amino acids. In DNA, the CDR3 is TGTGCCAGCAGCTTCGGGAATTCAGCTAACTATGGCTACACCTTC. This sequence encodes CASSFGNSANYGYTF.

The chain links TRBV15 to TRBJ1-4; D is unclear. The CDR3 length is 13 residues. Germline lookup yields CDR1 LNHNV and CDR2 YYDKDF (reference sequence). V was trimmed by 3 bases and J by 7 bases, leaving 9 bases between them. The CDR3 protein is CATSSNEFEKLFF. CDR3 DNA sequence: TGTGCCACCAGCAGTAACGAGTTTGAAAAACTGTTTTTT.

This chain uses TRBV28 with TRBJ2-7; TRBD1 matches at 8 bases. V shed 7 bases and J 5 bases; nucleotides not matched to a gene: 10. Germline V gives CDR1 MDHEN, CDR2 SYDVKM. CDR3 length: 14 amino acids. Here the CDR3 DNA reads TGTGCCAGCAACTCGCCGACAGGGGTCCACGAGCAGTACTTC. Amino acids: CASNSPTGVHEQYF.

The sample holds one count of this clone. V usage is TRBV6-1 and J usage is TRBJ2-4; tentatively, D is TRBD1 (5 bases). The CDR3 spans 15 residues. Germline V CDR1 and CDR2: MNHNS, SASEGT. V gave up 3 bases and J gave up 3 bases, with 12 bases separating them. CDR3 sequence (DNA): TGTGCCAGCAGTGAGCCTGGCAGGGACAAAAACATTCAGTACTTC. This translates into CASSEPGRDKNIQYF.

The rearrangement uses TRBV19 and TRBJ2-5; 8 bases align to TRBD1. V lost 8 bases to trimming and J lost 5 bases; unmatched junction nucleotides: 10. The V gene's germline CDR1 is LNHDA and CDR2 SQIVND (reference sequence). The CDR3 is made up of 14 amino acids. The CDR3 protein is CASRTGGPSETQYF. CDR3 nucleotides: TGTGCCAGTCGCACAGGGGGACCAAGTGAGACCCAGTACTTC.

J is TRBJ2-2 and V is TRBV27; D is undetermined. Per the germline V gene, CDR1 is MNHEY and CDR2 is SMNVEV (reference sequence). V gave up 5 bases and J gave up 5 bases, with 9 bases separating them. CDR3 size: 13 residues. Here the CDR3 reads CASSKSATGELFF. CDR3 DNA sequence: TGTGCCAGCAGTAAGAGTGCGACCGGGGAGCTGTTTTTT.

V and J are TRBV19 and TRBJ1-2, with 8 bases matching TRBD1. The junction had 12 bases not matched to a gene; V was cut back by 4 bases and J by 2 bases. The CDR3 runs 17 residues. Germline lookup yields CDR1 LNHDA and CDR2 SQIVND (reference sequence). CDR3 region: CASSTQLFYRGNYGYTF. CDR3 nucleotide sequence: TGTGCCAGTAGTACTCAACTCTTCTACAGGGGGAACTATGGCTACACCTTC.

The chain carries TRBV19 and TRBJ2-1, with D possibly being TRBD1 (5 bases). Between the trimmed V and J ends, which lost 10 bases and 4 bases, there was a span of 14 bases. Germline CDR1 reads LNHDA; CDR2 reads SQIVND (reference sequence). The CDR3 is 13 residues long. In DNA, the CDR3 is TGTGCCACAAGGGGCCCCGGATACAATGAGCAGTTCTTC. Protein: CATRGPGYNEQFF.

This chain uses TRBV7-9 with TRBJ1-2; maybe TRBD1 (5 bases). The CDR3 consists of 13 residues. Germline CDR1 is SEHNR and CDR2 is FQNEAQ (reference sequence). V gave up 5 bases and J gave up 8 bases, with 15 bases separating them. The DNA for the CDR3 is TGTGCCAGCAGCCCCACTGGGGCCGTCGGCTACACCTTC. This encodes CASSPTGAVGYTF.

The V call is TRBV5-1, the J call TRBJ1-1, with 8 positions matching TRBD1. Germline assignment: CDR1 SGHRS and CDR2 YFSETQ. J lost 4 bases, V lost 1 base, and 0 bases had no gene match. The CDR3 loop spans 13 amino acids. CDR3 bases: TGCGCCAGCAGCTTGACAGGGGGCACTGAAGCTTTCTTT. Translation: CASSLTGGTEAFF.

Only a few counts were recorded for this clone. This chain links TRBV6-1 with TRBJ2-7, with 7 bases aligning to TRBD1. The CDR3 contains 14 residues. J gave up 3 bases and V 8 bases, and 10 bases lay outside the gene matches. The germline V gene encodes CDR1 MNHNS and CDR2 SASEGT. The CDR3 coding sequence is TGTGCCAGCGCTCTGACAGGGTTCGTCTACGAGCAGTACTTC. Encoded protein: CASALTGFVYEQYF.

This chain connects TRBV5-1 to TRBJ2-1; TRBD1 matches at 7 bases. J gave up 2 bases and V 0 bases, and 5 bases lay outside the gene matches. This CDR3 spans 16 amino acids. Germline CDR1 is SGHRS and CDR2 is YFSETQ. CDR3: CASSLGQGDTYNEQFF. DNA of the CDR3: TGCGCCAGCAGCTTGGGGCAGGGGGACACCTACAATGAGCAGTTCTTC.